This TCR beta chain was captured in a study of blood T cell repertoires in COVID-19. As for the study in general: Acute-phase and convalescent COVID-19 samples originated in the United States, Italy and Spain. PBMCs, B-cell-depleted T cells, or T cells provided the cDNA or gDNA that made up the material.

Per germline, CDR1 MNHEY and CDR2 SVGEGT. There are 16 residues in the CDR3. Trimming shortened V by 3 bases and J by 1 base, and 15 bases separated the two germline ends. Per the original data handling: Reference gene primer amplification in the assay estimated nucleated cell counts. Sequencing used immunoSEQ multiplex PCR; TCRdb keeps in-frame clones, though not all of them. V, J and clone size derive from that table, while D and trimming were established from the DNA sequence. The table has about 140,000 clones, more than 65% seen once; the top ten hold approximately 14%. Sequenced input: peripheral blood. This TCR was recovered from an elderly man with acute or convalescent COVID-19. The chain carries TRBV6-2 or TRBV6-3 and TRBJ1-1; perhaps TRBD1 as D (6 bases). The CDR3 protein is CASSYPRGGRNTEAFF. CDR3 coding DNA: TGTGCCAGCAGTTATCCCCGCGGGGGGCGGAACACTGAAGCTTTCTTT.